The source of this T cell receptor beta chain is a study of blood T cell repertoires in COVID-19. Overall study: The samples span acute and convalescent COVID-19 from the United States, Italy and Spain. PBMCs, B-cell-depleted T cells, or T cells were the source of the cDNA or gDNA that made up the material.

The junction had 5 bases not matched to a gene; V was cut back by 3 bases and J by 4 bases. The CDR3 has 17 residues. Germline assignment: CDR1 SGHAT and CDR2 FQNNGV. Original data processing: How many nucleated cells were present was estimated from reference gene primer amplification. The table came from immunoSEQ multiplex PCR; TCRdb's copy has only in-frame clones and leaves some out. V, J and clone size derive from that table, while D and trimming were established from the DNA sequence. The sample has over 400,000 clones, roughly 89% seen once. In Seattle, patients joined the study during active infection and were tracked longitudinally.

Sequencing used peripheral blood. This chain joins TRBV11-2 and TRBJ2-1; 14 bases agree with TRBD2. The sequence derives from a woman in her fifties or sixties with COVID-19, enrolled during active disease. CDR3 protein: CASSFRLAGGIYNEQFF. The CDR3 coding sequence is TGTGCCAGCAGCTTCCGACTAGCGGGGGGGATTTACAATGAGCAGTTCTTC.